This is a list of T cell receptor beta chains from one sample in a study of cytomegalovirus exposure and HLA in healthy donors. The repertoire was sequenced with immunoSEQ multiplex PCR; TCRdb's copy has only in-frame clones and lacks some. Of some 150,000 clones listed, more than 60% are singletons. Sequencing input: PBMCs. The receptors were sampled from a female donor in good health and CMV-seronegative. Both conserved end residues are part of each CDR3. D genes are given only for firm matches. Expanded clones get a size class; other rows say once, few or many, or leave the size out.

>TRBD1|TRBV7-8|TRBJ1-2|once
TGTGCCAGCAGCCAGGAGGGGGCGCATGGCTACACCTTC
CASSQEGAHGYTF
>TRBD1|TRBV10-1|TRBJ1-1|few
TGCGCCAGCAGTGGAGACAGGGACCCTGAAGCTTTCTTT
CASSGDRDPEAFF
>.|TRBV4-3|TRBJ2-7|.
TGCGCCAGCAGCCACTCTAGCGTAGCCTACGAGCAGTACTTC
CASSHSSVAYEQYF
>TRBD1|TRBV28|TRBJ2-3|.
TGTGCCAGCCAGGACAGGGCCCGCGGTACGCAGTATTTT
CASQDRARGTQYF
>TRBD2|TRBV28|TRBJ2-3|once
TGTGCCAGCAGTTTAATAGCGGGGTCAGATACGCAGTATTTT
CASSLIAGSDTQYF
>.|TRBV27|TRBJ1-5|.
TGTGCCAGCAGTTTCAGATACAGCAATCAGCCCCAGCATTTT
CASSFRYSNQPQHF
>TRBD1|TRBV9|TRBJ1-2|.
TGTGCCAGCAGCACTCAAAGGGACAGGGGGAACTATGGCTACACCTTC
CASSTQRDRGNYGYTF
>TRBD1|TRBV19|TRBJ1-1|.
TGTGCCAGTAGTATCGTGACAGGGTTCACTGAAGCTTTCTTT
CASSIVTGFTEAFF
>.|TRBV7-2|TRBJ2-7|.
TGTGCCAGCAGCCAGACAACAGGGTATGGCGAGCAGTACTTC
CASSQTTGYGEQYF
>TRBD2|TRBV9|TRBJ2-1|.
TGTGCCAGCAGCCCTCGGGACTACTCCGTGGAGAATGAGCAGTTCTTC
CASSPRDYSVENEQFF
>.|TRBV5-1|TRBJ2-5|once
TGCGCCAGCAGCTTAAGCAGGGCTCAGCGAGAGACCCAGTACTTC
CASSLSRAQRETQYF
>TRBD1|TRBV27|TRBJ1-1|.
TGTGCCAGCAGTTACAGGGGGACGAGGAACACTGAAGCTTTCTTT
CASSYRGTRNTEAFF
>TRBD1|TRBV7-3|TRBJ2-1|.
TGTGCCAGCAGCCCGGACAGGGGGTTGGATGAGCAGTTCTTC
CASSPDRGLDEQFF
>.|TRBV2|TRBJ2-7|.
TGTGCCATCTTGGCAAGGGGACTCCGGTTATACGAGCAGTACTTC
CAILARGLRLYEQYF
>TRBD2|TRBV6-5|TRBJ2-1|.
TGTGCCAGCAGCCAGGGACTAGCGGGAGGGGAGCAGTTCTTC
CASSQGLAGGEQFF
>TRBD1|TRBV10-3|TRBJ1-5|few
TGTGCCACAAGAACAGGGGAGAGCAATCAGCCCCAGCATTTT
CATRTGESNQPQHF
>TRBD1|TRBV19|TRBJ2-7|.
TGTGCCAGTAGTACCGTGACAGGGGGGTATTACGAGCAGTACTTC
CASSTVTGGYYEQYF
>TRBD2|TRBV28|TRBJ2-7|.
TGTGCCAGCAGTTCCCCGAAGGCGGGGGTTTCCTCCTACGAGCAGTACTTC
CASSSPKAGVSSYEQYF
>TRBD1|TRBV7-7|TRBJ2-2|.
TGTGCTAGCAGCCGGGGACAGGGGGCGAACACCGGGGAGCTGTTTTTT
CASSRGQGANTGELFF
>TRBD1|TRBV19|TRBJ1-1|once
TGTGCCAGCGGACAGGGGGCCTTGACTGAAGCTTTCTTT
CASGQGALTEAFF
>.|TRBV5-6|TRBJ1-5|.
TGTGCCAGCAGCTTAGGTGGCAGGTTTCAGCCCCAGCATTTT
CASSLGGRFQPQHF
>TRBD1|TRBV7-2|TRBJ1-1|.
TGTGCCAGCAGCCTGGGACAGAGAAACACTGAAGCTTTCTTT
CASSLGQRNTEAFF
>TRBD2|TRBV7-8|TRBJ2-7|.
TGTGCCAGCAGCCCCGGGACTAGCGGGAGGGCCTCGGGTGAGCAGTACTTC
CASSPGTSGRASGEQYF